The T cell receptor (beta chain) described here comes from a study of chemoradiotherapy in HPV16-positive cancers (dated by TCRdb to between 2021 and 2024). Regarding the complete study: Candidate HPV-specific T-cell clones and common TCR motifs were defined by functional T-cell assays performed on cells from a couple of HPV16-positive patients. The study asked whether T-cell immunity against the HPV oncoproteins E6 and E7 changes during chemoradiotherapy and whether it affects survival. The candidate HPV-specific TCRs and motifs were then tracked in TCR repertoires from roughly 86 patients with HPV-related cancers. General study outcomes and caveats: Expansion of candidate HPV-specific clones and E7-related TCR motifs was observed in the tumor microenvironment during treatment, whereas no such expansion was observed for non-HPV-specific T cells. Among HPV16-positive patients, expansion of HPV-responsive T cells during chemoradiotherapy was associated with better recurrence-free survival. The functional definition of HPV-specific T cells came from only a couple of HPV16-positive patients, and the survival association was reported for HPV16-positive patients.

Repertoires were sampled repeatedly over the course of chemoradiotherapy, so clonal expansion could be followed in the tumor microenvironment. The library was prepared using the immunoSEQ multiplex PCR assay. TCRdb took this table from immuneACCESS and kept in-frame rearrangements with V and J called. Such tables lack part of the clones; where checked against another copy, unresolved V genes explain under half of the gap, and the rest is unexplained. A total of thousands of clones appear in this sample, over 75% of them only once. The ten largest clones add up to around 3.7% of the sample. About this clone: Its specific antigen is unknown. Per-base quality was not reported, and no clone a single base away is much larger than it.

The CDR3 spans 17 residues, from the cysteine through the phenylalanine. Left in the record is the CDR3 DNA by itself, 51 bases read in frame from the first base. The germline V gene encodes CDR1 MNHNS and CDR2 SASEGT. Relative to germline, V is 2 bases shorter and J is 0 bases shorter, with 15 bases between their ends. The material was tumor tissue, obtained from a patient who underwent chemoradiotherapy. The sequence joins TRBV6-1 to TRBJ2-3, and possibly TRBD2, on 5 matching bases. This receptor was taken from a human donor with HPV-associated anogenital cancer. In nucleotides, the sequence is TGTGCCAGCAGTGAACTTTTTATAGCGCGTAGCACAGATACGCAGTATTTT. This is translated as CASSELFIARSTDTQYF.